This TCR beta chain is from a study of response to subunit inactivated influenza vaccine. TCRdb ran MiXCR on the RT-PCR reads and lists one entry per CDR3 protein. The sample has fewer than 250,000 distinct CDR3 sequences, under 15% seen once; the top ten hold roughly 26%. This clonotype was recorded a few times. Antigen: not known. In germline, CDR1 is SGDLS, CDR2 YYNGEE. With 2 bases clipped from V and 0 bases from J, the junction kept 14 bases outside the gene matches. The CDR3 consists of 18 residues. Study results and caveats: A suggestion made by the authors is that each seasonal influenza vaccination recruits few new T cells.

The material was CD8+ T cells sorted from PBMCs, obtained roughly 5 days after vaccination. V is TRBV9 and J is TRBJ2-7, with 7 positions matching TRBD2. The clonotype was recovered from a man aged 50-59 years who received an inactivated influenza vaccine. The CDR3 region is CASSVARDPGEGSYEQYF. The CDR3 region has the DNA TGTGCCAGCAGCGTTGCGAGGGACCCGGGGGAGGGCTCCTACGAGCAGTACTTC.